This T cell receptor beta chain was found in a study of blood T cell repertoires in COVID-19 (dated by TCRdb to 2020 to 2022). Broadly, across the study: The collaborator samples originated in the United States, Italy and Spain and spanned the acute and convalescent phases of COVID-19. Samples were obtained from the ongoing ImmuneRACE study (first 160 participants) and from over 1,000 subjects provided by 6 global collaborators. A freely available public database, intended as a resource for researchers studying the immune response to SARS-CoV-2, is where the repertoires were released. The dataset comprised deeply sampled blood TCRbeta repertoires from subjects exposed to, actively infected with, or recovered from COVID-19. The prospective study material was composed of cDNA or gDNA derived from T cells, B-cell-depleted T cells, or PBMCs. HLA class I and class II types, where available, came from metadata supplied by the sample provider rather than from assay-based typing. A de-identified subject ID, COVID-19 status, age in years and sex were almost always included in the sample metadata. The investigation overall reported the following: Clinical and demographic metadata were provided uncurated, with the amount varying by source and participant.

TCRbeta CDR3 regions were amplified from genomic DNA using the immunoSEQ Assay, a bias-controlled multiplex PCR. Under the source paper's analysis protocol: Within the assay, amplification of reference gene primers was used to estimate how many nucleated cells each sample contained. To quantify the absolute abundance of each unique TCRbeta CDR3 rearrangement, sequence reads were collapsed and filtered. Productive Simpson clonality was computed per sample as the square root of Simpson's diversity index over productive rearrangements. TCRdb retrieved this table from immuneACCESS and kept in-frame rearrangements only. Not all clones are present; in checked studies, unresolved V genes account for under half, and no reason is known for the remainder. That table gives V, J and clone size, and the DNA gave D and trimming. The sample profile shows about 160,000 clones; 85% to 90% of them were found once. About an eighth of the sample is held by the ten biggest clonotypes.

In Seattle, one collaborating source enrolled patients while the infection was active and tracked those patients longitudinally over the course of disease. The collaborating institutions used their own protocols to collect whole blood in K2EDTA tubes. For TCRbeta analysis, collaborator samples were shipped as frozen whole blood, as isolated PBMCs, or as DNA extracted from either sample type. As for this clone: What this receptor recognizes is not known. The sample holds no much larger clone one base away, and base qualities are not on file.

Sequencing was performed on peripheral blood. The source is a man aged 18 to 30 with COVID-19, enrolled during active disease.

The CDR3 reads as follows: CASSEYSGQGGHEQYF. The sequenced DNA is TGTGCCAGCAGTGAGTACTCGGGACAGGGGGGTCACGAGCAGTACTTC. This sequence uses TRBV25-1 and TRBJ2-7; TRBD1 lines up with 11 middle nucleotides. CDR3 length: 16 amino acids, cysteine to phenylalanine. Of all the DNA, just the CDR3 is kept, 48 bases in frame from base 1. The germline V gene yields MGHDK for CDR1 and SYGVNS for CDR2. For this chain, trimming is 3 bases at the V end and 5 bases at the J end, and the number of junction bases without a gene match is 9.